This TCR beta chain came from a study of CD8+CD57+ T cells in acquired aplastic anemia. Across the study: CD4+ and CD8+ cells, once sorted, gave DNA averaging 3.2 ug. Researchers reported that healthy donors averaged approximately 9.8 million reads for CD4+ cells.

In this sample, this clonotype turned up many times. Its target is not known. General study points: The same twenty-nine CD8+ CDR3 sequences occurred in patients and in controls. Patients and controls were not found to differ significantly in CD8+ Simpson's diversity.

The CDR3 contains 18 residues. Germline values: CDR1 DFQATT, CDR2 SNEGSKA (reference sequence). The ends lost 1 base at V and 8 bases at J; junction bases unmatched: 18. Genomic DNA constituted the template upon which TCR beta VDJ and CDR3 profiling was performed. TCRdb re-called the reads through MiXCR, storing one row per CDR3 protein. The sample lists 400,000 to 500,000 distinct CDR3 sequences; around 68% were seen once. The sequencing input was sorted CD4+, CD8+, or CD8+CD57+ T cells (not recorded which) from PBMCs. This clonotype was sampled from a human donor in good health, serving as a control. The rearrangement uses TRBV20-1 and TRBJ1-2, with TRBD1 matching 11 bases. Written as DNA, the CDR3 is TGCAGTGCTAGAGGTGGTAAGGACAGGGGGCCAGAAGCGTACGGCTACACCTTC. Its translation: CSARGGKDRGPEAYGYTF.